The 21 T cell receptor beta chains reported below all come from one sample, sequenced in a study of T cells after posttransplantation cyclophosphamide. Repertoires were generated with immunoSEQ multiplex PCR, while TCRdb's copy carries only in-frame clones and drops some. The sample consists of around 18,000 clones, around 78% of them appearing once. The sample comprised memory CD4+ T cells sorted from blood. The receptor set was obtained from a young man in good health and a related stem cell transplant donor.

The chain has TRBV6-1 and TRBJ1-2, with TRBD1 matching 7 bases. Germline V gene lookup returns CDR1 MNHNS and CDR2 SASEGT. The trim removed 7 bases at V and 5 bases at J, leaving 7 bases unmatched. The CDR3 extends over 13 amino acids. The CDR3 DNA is TGTGCCAGCATGAATCACAGGGGATATGGCTACACCTTC. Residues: CASMNHRGYGYTF.

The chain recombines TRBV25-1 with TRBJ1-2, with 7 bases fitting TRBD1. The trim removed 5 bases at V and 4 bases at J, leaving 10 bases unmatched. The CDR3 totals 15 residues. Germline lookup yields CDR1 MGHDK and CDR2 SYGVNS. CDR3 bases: TGTGCCAGCAGTATACAGGGGCCAGAAGGCTATGGCTACACCTTC. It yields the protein CASSIQGPEGYGYTF.

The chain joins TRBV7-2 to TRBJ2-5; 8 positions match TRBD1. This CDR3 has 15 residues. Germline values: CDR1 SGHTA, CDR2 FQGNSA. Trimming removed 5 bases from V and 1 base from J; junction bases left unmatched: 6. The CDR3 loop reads CASSGKQGGQETQYF. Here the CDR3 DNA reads TGTGCCAGCAGCGGAAAACAGGGGGGCCAAGAGACCCAGTACTTC.

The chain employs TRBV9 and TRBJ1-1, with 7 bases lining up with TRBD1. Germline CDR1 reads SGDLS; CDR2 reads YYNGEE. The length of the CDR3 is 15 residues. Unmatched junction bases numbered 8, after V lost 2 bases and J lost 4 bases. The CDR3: CASSVSMQGGTEAFF. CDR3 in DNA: TGTGCCAGCAGCGTTTCGATGCAGGGGGGCACTGAAGCTTTCTTT.

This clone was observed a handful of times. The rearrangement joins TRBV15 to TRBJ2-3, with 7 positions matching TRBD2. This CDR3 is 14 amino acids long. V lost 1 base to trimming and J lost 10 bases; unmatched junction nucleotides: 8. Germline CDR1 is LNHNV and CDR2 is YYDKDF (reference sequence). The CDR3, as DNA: TGTGCCACCAGCAGAGTAGGGCGGGGGAGCGCGCAGTATTTT. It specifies CATSRVGRGSAQYF.

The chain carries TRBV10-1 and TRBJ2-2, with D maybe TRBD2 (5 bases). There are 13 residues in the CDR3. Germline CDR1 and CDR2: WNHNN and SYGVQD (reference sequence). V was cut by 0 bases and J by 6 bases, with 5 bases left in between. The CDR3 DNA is TGCGCCAGCAGTGAGTCGAGGGCCGGGGAGCTGTTTTTT. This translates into CASSESRAGELFF.

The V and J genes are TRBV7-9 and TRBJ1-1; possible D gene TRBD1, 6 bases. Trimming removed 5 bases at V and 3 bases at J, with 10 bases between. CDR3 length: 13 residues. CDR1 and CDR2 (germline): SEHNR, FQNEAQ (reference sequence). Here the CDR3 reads CASSPPGDTEAFF. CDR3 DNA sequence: TGTGCCAGCAGCCCCCCAGGGGACACTGAAGCTTTCTTT.

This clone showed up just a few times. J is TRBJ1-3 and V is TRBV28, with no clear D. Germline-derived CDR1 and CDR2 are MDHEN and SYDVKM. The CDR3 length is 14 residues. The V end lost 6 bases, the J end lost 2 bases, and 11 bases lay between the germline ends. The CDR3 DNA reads TGTGCCAGCAGCCAGATAATTACTGGAAACACCATATATTTT. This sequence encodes CASSQIITGNTIYF.

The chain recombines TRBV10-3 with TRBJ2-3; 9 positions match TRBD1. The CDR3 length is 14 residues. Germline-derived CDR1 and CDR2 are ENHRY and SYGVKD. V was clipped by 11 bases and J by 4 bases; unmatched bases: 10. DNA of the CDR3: TGTGCCGTATCACAGGGGGCTGTGCCAGATACGCAGTATTTT. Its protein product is CAVSQGAVPDTQYF.

This CDR3 is CASSAGGETQYF. Written as DNA, the CDR3 is TGTGCCAGCAGCGCAGGGGGTGAGACCCAGTACTTC. The genes are TRBV7-2 and TRBJ2-5; TRBD1 matches 7 bases. From germline, CDR1 is SGHTA and CDR2 FQGNSA. Losses at the gene ends were 5 bases for V and 5 bases for J; bases not matched to a gene: 2. The CDR3 is 12 residues long.

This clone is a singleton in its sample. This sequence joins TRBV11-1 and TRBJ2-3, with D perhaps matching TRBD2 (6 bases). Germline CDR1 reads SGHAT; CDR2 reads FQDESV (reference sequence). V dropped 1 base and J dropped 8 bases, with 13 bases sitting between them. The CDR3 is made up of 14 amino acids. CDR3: CASSLVPGVGTQYF. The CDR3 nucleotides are TGTGCCAGCAGCTTAGTCCCGGGGGTAGGTACGCAGTATTTT.

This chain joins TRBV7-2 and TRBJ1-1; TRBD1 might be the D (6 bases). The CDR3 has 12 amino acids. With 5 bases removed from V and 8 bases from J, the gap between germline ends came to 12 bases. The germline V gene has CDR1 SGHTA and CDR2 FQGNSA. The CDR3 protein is CASSLPGGEAFF. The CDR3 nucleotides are TGTGCCAGCAGCCTACCGGGGGGCGAAGCTTTCTTT.

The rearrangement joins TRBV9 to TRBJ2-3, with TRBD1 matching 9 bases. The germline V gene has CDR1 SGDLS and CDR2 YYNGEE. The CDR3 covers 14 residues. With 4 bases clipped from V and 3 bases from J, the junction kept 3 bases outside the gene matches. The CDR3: CASSLGQGTDTQYF. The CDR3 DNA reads TGTGCCAGCAGCCTGGGACAGGGAACAGATACGCAGTATTTT.

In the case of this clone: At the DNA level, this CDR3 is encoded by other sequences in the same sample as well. The CDR3 reads CASSMGGRGGTQYF. DNA of the CDR3: TGTGCCAGTAGTATGGGGGGGCGCGGGGGTACGCAGTATTTT. The chain combines TRBV19 with TRBJ2-3; D perhaps matches TRBD2 (7 bases). The V gene's germline CDR1 is LNHDA and CDR2 SQIVND (reference sequence). This CDR3 has 14 amino acids. Trimming pared 3 bases from V and 8 bases from J, leaving 15 bases between. Based on the CDR3 plus reference TRBV19 and TRBJ2-3, the full variable domain is DGGITQSPKYLFRKEGQNVTLSCEQNLNHDAMYWYRQDPGQGLRLIYYSQIVNDFQKGDIAEGYSVSREKKESFPLTVTSAQKNPTAFYLCASSMGGRGGTQYFGPGTRLTVL.

In DNA form, the CDR3 reads TGTGCCAGCAACCCGACAGGGATGATCACAGATACGCAGTATTTT. This encodes CASNPTGMITDTQYF. J is TRBJ2-3 and V is TRBV2; 7 bases match TRBD1. The CDR3 spans 15 residues. Trimming took 7 bases from V and 2 from J; bases not matched to a gene: 9. Germline assignment: CDR1 SNHLY and CDR2 FYNNEI.

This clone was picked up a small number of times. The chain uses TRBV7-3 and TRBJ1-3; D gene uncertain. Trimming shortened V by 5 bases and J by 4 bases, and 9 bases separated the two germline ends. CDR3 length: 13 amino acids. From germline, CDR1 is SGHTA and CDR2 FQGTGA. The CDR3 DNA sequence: TGTGCCAGCAGCCCAAACCGGGGAAACACCATATATTTT. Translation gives CASSPNRGNTIYF.

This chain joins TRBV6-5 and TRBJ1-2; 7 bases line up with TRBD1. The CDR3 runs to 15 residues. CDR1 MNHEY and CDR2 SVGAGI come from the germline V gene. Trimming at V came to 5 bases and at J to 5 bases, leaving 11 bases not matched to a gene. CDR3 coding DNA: TGTGCCAGCAGTGCTCCGGGACAGCAGCAATATGGCTACACCTTC. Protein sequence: CASSAPGQQQYGYTF.

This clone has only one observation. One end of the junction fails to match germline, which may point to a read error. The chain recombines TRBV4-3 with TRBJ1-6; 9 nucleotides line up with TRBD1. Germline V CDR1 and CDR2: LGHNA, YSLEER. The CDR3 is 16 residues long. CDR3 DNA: TGCACCAGCAGCCAAGCTGCCGGGACAGGGAATTCACCCCTCCACTTT. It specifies CTSSQAAGTGNSPLHF.

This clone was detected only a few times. The CDR3 is CASRPGTGFTGELFF. The CDR3 DNA reads TGTGCCAGTAGACCCGGGACAGGATTCACCGGGGAGCTGTTTTTT. The rearrangement joins TRBV19 to TRBJ2-2, with 8 positions matching TRBD1. Germline lookup yields CDR1 LNHDA and CDR2 SQIVND (reference sequence). Trimming cost V 6 bases and J 4 bases; bases outside gene matches: 7. CDR3 length: 15 amino acids.

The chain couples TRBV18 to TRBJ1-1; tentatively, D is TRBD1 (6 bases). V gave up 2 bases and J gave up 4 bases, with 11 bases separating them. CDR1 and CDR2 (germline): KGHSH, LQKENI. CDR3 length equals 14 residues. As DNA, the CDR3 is TGTGCCAGCTCACCATCGGGGGGCCCCACTGAAGCTTTCTTT. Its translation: CASSPSGGPTEAFF.

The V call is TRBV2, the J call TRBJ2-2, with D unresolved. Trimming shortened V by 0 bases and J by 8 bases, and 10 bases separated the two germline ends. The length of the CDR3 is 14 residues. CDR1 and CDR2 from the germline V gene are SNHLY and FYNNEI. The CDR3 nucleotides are TGTGCCAGCAGTGAAGCGGGCTCCCATGGGGAGCTGTTTTTT. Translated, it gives CASSEAGSHGELFF.